This TCR beta chain was captured in a study of blood T cell repertoires in COVID-19. The assay was immunoSEQ multiplex PCR, and TCRdb's table has in-frame clones only and misses some. This table has some 200,000 clones, 83% appearing once. Germline CDR1 and CDR2: WNHNN and SYGVQD (reference sequence). The CDR3 is 16 residues long. The germline V and J ends were trimmed by 0 bases and 3 bases, with 12 bases remaining between them. The specimen sequenced was PBMCs or T cells enriched from blood (not recorded which). The chain combines TRBV10-1 with TRBJ2-4; a weak D match, TRBD2 (6 bases). The source of this sequence is a woman in her forties or fifties who had been exposed to COVID-19. The CDR3 DNA is TGCGCCAGCAGTGAGTCGGAGGGCGCCGGCAAAAACATTCAGTACTTC. Encoded protein: CASSESEGAGKNIQYF.